The TCR beta chain described here comes from a study of radiation and T cells in renal cell carcinoma (dated by TCRdb to 2018 to 2020). About the study as a whole: A total of some 55 samples underwent TCR beta sequencing, made up of 25 or so tumors and around 27 peripheral blood samples. Across all 50 or so samples, several million unique CDR3 nucleotide sequences, encoding approximately 2.5 million unique CDR3 amino acid sequences, were identified.

The time point label corresponds to: tumor resected at nephrectomy. The sample's treatment or condition label, in plain terms: treatment-naive control, cytoreductive nephrectomy. For controls, tumors were taken from treatment-naive renal cell carcinoma patients who had cytoreductive nephrectomy with no radiation beforehand. Every patient had renal cell carcinoma of clear cell pathology. Control tumors used for TCR sequencing came from several females and about ten males, resected 2011 to 2014, with median age approximately 50 years (range about 35 to 85). The tumors were dissociated mechanically, digested with collagenase/hyaluronidase at 37 degrees C, processed in gentleMACS C tubes, and kept in liquid nitrogen. Genomic DNA for TCR sequencing was prepared using the QIAamp DNA Blood Mini Kit (Qiagen). Only samples passing all quality control checks were included in the analyses. Per the germline V gene, MNHNS is the CDR1 and SASEGT is the CDR2. Cut back by 7 bases and 3 bases, the V and J ends lie 12 bases apart. Inclusive of the bounding cysteine and phenylalanine, the CDR3 is 13 residues long. Only the CDR3 portion is preserved as DNA: 39 bases, with reading frame beginning at the first base.

This clone has a handful of counts. The antigen this receptor binds is unknown. No base quality information exists; no much larger clone differs at one position. What the study reported, not specific to this receptor: Because only small tumor regions of roughly 0.91 g were available, intratumoral heterogeneity was not captured. Effects of radiation dose or scheduling on the TCR repertoire could not be addressed with the single-armed trial design. TCR clonality was higher in irradiated tumors than in controls, as the top 100 clonotypes made up an average of approximately 50% of the repertoire in irradiated tumors compared with approximately 45% in nephrectomy-only tumors. A greater number of dominant CDR3 motifs was detected in irradiated tumors than in control tumors, and a larger share of the repertoire was occupied by these motifs in irradiated tumors than in control tumors.

The immunoSEQ kit was used, according to the manufacturer's recommendations, to generate TCR beta libraries from genomic DNA. To prepare the libraries, a first multiplex PCR with proprietary primers was run, followed by a second PCR that added unique barcodes, and a bead cleanup was done after each round. A kit-provided positive control reaction and a negative control reaction were included in every sample batch. The final libraries were assessed on an Agilent 4200 TapeStation D1000 ScreenTape, pooled by volume, and quantified by qPCR. Sequencing was performed on an Illumina NextSeq500 with a MidOutput 150-cycle cartridge, and 156 Read1 and 15 Index1 cycles were run with kit custom primers. The pooled library was loaded at 0.9 to 1 pM with an approximately 20% PhiX control spike-in. Concerning the study's data processing: The vendor-processed data were analyzed in R, and a clonotype was defined as all T cells that share the same CDR3 nucleotide sequence. In the clone abundance analyses, frequencies were normalized to the 10,000 most abundant clones in each sample. Before analysis, public T cell clones were removed, and these numbered fewer than six per sample on average. The dominant motif analysis was done with ImmunoMap using the PAM10 matrix, a gap penalty of 30, and a homology threshold of 0.3, and motifs with a cumulative frequency of at least 0.01 were considered dominant. Held by TCRdb, this immuneACCESS table contains in-frame sequences only and omits some clones. Under half of the omission traces to an unresolved V gene where checked; the cause of the rest is unknown. V and J calls and clone size are as listed in that table; D and trimming were resolved from the DNA. The sample table lists roughly 13,000 clones, roughly 60% of them with a count of one. The top ten constitute 10% to 15% of the sample.

The sequencing here drew on tumor tissue, taken from a patient whose treatment was nephrectomy without radiotherapy. The receptor was isolated from a man aged 50-60 years with renal cell carcinoma. The chain is made from TRBV6-1 and TRBJ1-1, with the D gene too uncertain to name. The CDR3 protein: CASKKGKDTEAFF. The DNA sequence is given as TGTGCCAGCAAAAAAGGGAAGGACACTGAAGCTTTCTTT.